These 17 T cell receptor beta chains were sequenced from one sample in a study of memory CD4+ T cells and cytomegalovirus serostatus. Single viable CD3+CD4+CD8-CD45RO+ cells were sorted as the memory CD4+ T cells. Generated by immunoSEQ multiplex PCR, the TCRdb table keeps only in-frame clones and is missing some. Of approximately 50,000 clones in the sample, 60% to 80% were seen once. The sample comprised memory CD4+ T cells from blood. The receptors were gathered from an adult in good health and CMV-seronegative.

In its sample, this clone was seen a few times. This sequence joins TRBV29-1 and TRBJ1-5; no clear D gene. The ends were cut back, 4 bases at V and 2 bases at J, with 15 bases in the middle. Looked up from germline, CDR1 is SQVTM and CDR2 is ANQGSEA. The CDR3 totals 15 residues. The CDR3 protein is CSVALSGIGNQPQHF. The CDR3 nucleotides read TGCAGCGTTGCTCTCTCGGGGATTGGCAATCAGCCCCAGCATTTT.

The chain employs TRBV27 and TRBJ2-7; 10 bases match TRBD1. Germline CDR1 reads MNHEY; CDR2 reads SMNVEV (reference sequence). The CDR3 has 16 amino acids. Unmatched junction bases numbered 9, after V lost 5 bases and J lost 2 bases. CDR3 DNA sequence: TGTGCCAGCAGTCTAGTCACGGGACAGGGGCCCTACGAGCAGTACTTC. It is translated as CASSLVTGQGPYEQYF.

The rearrangement links TRBV5-1 to TRBJ2-7; D is unclear. In germline, CDR1 is SGHRS, CDR2 YFSETQ. The CDR3 runs to 14 residues. Trimming removed 0 bases at V and 3 bases at J, with 10 bases between. CDR3 region: CASSLAGFNYEQYF. Here the CDR3 DNA reads TGCGCCAGCAGCTTGGCCGGCTTCAACTACGAGCAGTACTTC.

V and J are TRBV28 and TRBJ2-1; a possible D gene is TRBD2 (5 bases). CDR1 and CDR2 (germline): MDHEN, SYDVKM. Trimming took 3 bases from V and 4 from J, leaving 13 bases between them. The CDR3 extends over 15 amino acids. CDR3 nucleotide sequence: TGTGCCAGCAGTTTGGCCAGCGGTGGGTACAATGAGCAGTTCTTC. This gives the protein CASSLASGGYNEQFF.

The chain joins TRBV9 to TRBJ1-1; D uncertain. The CDR3 extends over 14 amino acids. CDR1 is SGDLS, CDR2 YYNGEE, per germline. V lost 4 bases, J lost 0 bases, and 10 bases lay in between. The CDR3 DNA sequence: TGTGCCAGCAGCCCTTCGTGGGTGAACACTGAAGCTTTCTTT. Translating it yields CASSPSWVNTEAFF.

J is TRBJ1-2 and V is TRBV14, with 7 bases identical to TRBD1. CDR3 length: 14 amino acids. CDR1 SGHDN and CDR2 FVKESK come from the germline V gene. After removal of 4 bases from V and 2 bases from J, the junction contained 4 bases not matched to a gene. The CDR3 DNA follows: TGTGCCAGCAGCCCCAGGGGGAAGAACTATGGCTACACCTTC. It translates to CASSPRGKNYGYTF.

The chain is built from TRBV2 and TRBJ2-7, with no clear D. Trimming shortened V by 3 bases and J by 7 bases, and 13 bases separated the two germline ends. Germline-derived CDR1 and CDR2 are SNHLY and FYNNEI. CDR3 length: 13 residues. The CDR3 sequence is CASSEVQLVEQYF. The CDR3 DNA is TGTGCCAGCAGTGAGGTACAGTTGGTAGAGCAGTACTTC.

This chain uses TRBV7-2 with TRBJ2-3; TRBD1 might be the D (5 bases). Germline V lookup: CDR1 SGHTA, CDR2 FQGNSA. Trimming left V 5 bases short and J 0 bases short, with 9 bases between. The CDR3 is 14 amino acids. The CDR3 DNA is TGTGCCAGCAGCCCCGACAGTAGCACAGATACGCAGTATTTT. The encoded protein is CASSPDSSTDTQYF.

The chain joins TRBV27 to TRBJ2-2; D gene unclear. Germline lookup yields CDR1 MNHEY and CDR2 SMNVEV (reference sequence). CDR3 length equals 16 residues. The ends were cut back, 5 bases at V and 1 base at J, with 14 bases in the middle. The DNA of the CDR3 is TGTGCCAGCAGTCCCCTAGGGCTAGAGAACACCGGGGAGCTGTTTTTT. Protein product: CASSPLGLENTGELFF.

This sequence joins TRBV11-3 and TRBJ2-7; 8 positions agree with TRBD2. Germline V CDR1 and CDR2: SGHNT, YENEEA. With V trimmed by 4 bases and J by 1 base, 6 bases remained unmatched. This CDR3 comprises 15 residues. CDR3 DNA: TGTGCCAGCAGCTCCGGACTAGCAAGGTCCTACGAGCAGTACTTC. This codes for CASSSGLARSYEQYF.

This chain joins TRBV27 and TRBJ2-1, with 8 bases lining up with TRBD1. J was trimmed by 4 bases and V by 6 bases; bases with no gene match: 5. The CDR3 is 14 amino acids. CDR1 is MNHEY, CDR2 SMNVEV, per germline (reference sequence). Written as DNA, the CDR3 is TGTGCCAGCAGAGGACAGGGCATGTACAATGAGCAGTTCTTC. Its translation: CASRGQGMYNEQFF.

The rearrangement uses TRBV11-2 and TRBJ1-2, with D perhaps TRBD1 (5 bases). This CDR3 is built from 13 residues. Germline V gene lookup returns CDR1 SGHAT and CDR2 FQNNGV. Trimming removed 8 bases from V and 4 bases from J, with 14 bases in between. In DNA form, the CDR3 reads TGTGCCAGCCAAAGCGGGAGGGGCTATGGCTACACCTTC. This gives the protein CASQSGRGYGYTF.

This clone was counted between two and nine times. The chain employs TRBV5-6 and TRBJ1-2; D remains ambiguous. This CDR3 region has 14 residues. Germline V gene sequence: CDR1 SGHDT, CDR2 YYEEEE. Deletions cut 4 bases from V and 3 bases from J, with 13 bases between. The CDR3 loop reads CASSNEIGHYGYTF. The CDR3 coding sequence is TGTGCCAGCAGCAACGAGATTGGGCACTATGGCTACACCTTC.

V and J are TRBV27 and TRBJ1-5; 10 bases match TRBD1. Looked up from germline, CDR1 is MNHEY and CDR2 is SMNVEV (reference sequence). J lost 9 bases, V lost 6 bases, and 8 bases had no gene match. The CDR3 spans 14 residues. CDR3 coding DNA: TGTGCCAGCAGCCCGGGACAGGGGTTTGGGCCCCAGCATTTT. As protein: CASSPGQGFGPQHF.

This rearrangement joins TRBV2 to TRBJ2-5; D ambiguous. V shed 7 bases and J shed 2 bases, with 8 bases lying between them. Per germline, CDR1 SNHLY and CDR2 FYNNEI. The CDR3 covers 12 residues. The CDR3 DNA reads as TGTGCCAGCACCCCTGTTCAAGAGACCCAGTACTTC. Encoded protein: CASTPVQETQYF.

The chain employs TRBV7-9 and TRBJ2-1, with D maybe TRBD2 (5 bases). Germline values: CDR1 SEHNR, CDR2 FQNEAQ (reference sequence). The V gene lost 1 base and the J gene lost 4 bases, with 5 bases spanning the gap. The CDR3 covers 13 residues. The CDR3 here is CASSLGRYNEQFF. The CDR3 DNA sequence: TGTGCCAGCAGCTTAGGGAGGTACAATGAGCAGTTCTTC.

The V and J genes are TRBV6-5 and TRBJ2-3; 11 nucleotides match TRBD2. The CDR3 totals 14 residues. The germline gives CDR1 MNHEY, CDR2 SVGAGI. Unmatched junction bases numbered 5, after V lost 6 bases and J lost 6 bases. The CDR3: CASSRGTSGDTQYF. The DNA of the CDR3 is TGTGCCAGCAGCCGTGGGACTAGCGGCGATACGCAGTATTTT.